This T cell receptor (beta chain) was observed in a study of identical twins (dated by TCRdb to 2016 to 2017). At the level of the whole study: TCR alpha and beta repertoires from monozygotic twins, unrelated adults of various ages and cord blood were deep-sequenced to test whether fetal clonotypes persist. Replicate twin experiments were performed at different times using different library preparation protocols to rule out contamination.

For this clonotype: The antigen this receptor binds is unknown. An end of the junction differs from the germline gene, which may be a read error.

Only healthy Caucasian donors were included. The twin cohort consisted of three pairs of female monozygotic twins, all aged roughly 18 to 30 years. CD4+ and CD8+ T cell populations were isolated with positive isolation kits from Invitrogen. Paper-wide results and their limitations: Because the same donors could not be followed over many years, the conclusions relied on cross-sectional statistical analysis. Zero-insertion analyses could be partly confounded by invariant T cells such as MAIT and iNKT, though diverse VJ usage argued against such confounding for most clonotypes. Fewer insertions were carried by abundant cord blood beta clonotypes; a weaker similar trend was observed in young adult naive repertoires, while no such trend was observed in memory repertoires. Compared with coincidental sharing between unrelated individuals, out-of-frame TCR alpha sequences shared between twins had an excess of sequences with low generation probability. A weaker excess of twin sharing was found in beta out-of-frame sequences because the signal-to-noise ratio was lowered by fewer shared sequences. In monozygotic twins, out-of-frame TCR alpha sharing was systematically underestimated by recombination models, although the models agreed with sharing between unrelated individuals.

Library prep was done by 5' RACE. The run used an Illumina HiSeq 2000. Template switching added a universal primer binding site, and the final cDNA carried a unique molecular identifier that allowed TCR cDNA molecules to be counted accurately. Specific primers in the conserved constant-segment region were used to synthesize first-strand cDNA for TCR alpha and beta chains. To control for contamination, every cDNA library was double barcoded, receiving both a SMART-Mk sample barcode and Illumina barcodes. TruSeq adapter sequences along with Illumina sample barcodes were introduced in two successive PCR steps. Sequencing of the TCR alpha and beta cDNA libraries was done on the Illumina HiSeq platform using custom primers. The study's processing was this. MiGEC was used to process raw reads and extract unique molecular identifiers, and MiXCR was used to find CDR3 positions. For each individual, recombination models were inferred using an EM algorithm with the repgenHMM and IGoR tools. The analysis of shared clonotypes was done with the tcR package in R, with sharing normalized by the product of cloneset sizes. Out-of-frame nonproductive sequences were analyzed to study raw recombination free of thymic and clonal selection effects. Using fastp at Q25 and MiXCR, TCRdb reprocessed the public reads and kept productive beta chains. Each record represents a unique CDR3 protein, reported with the most common genes and DNA among its rows. In this record, the V and J calls reflect TCRdb's handling and not the investigators' own analysis. Recorded for this sample are some 240,000 distinct CDR3 sequences; around 8% of them occurred a single time. The top ten clones comprise roughly 3% of the sample.

The sample also formed part of further work on yellow fever vaccine responses in identical twins. That second publication adds: According to the authors, the vaccine-induced T cell response in identical twins seemed to be partly convergent and partly specific to each individual. Focusing on identical twins, the study followed the T cell clones that responded to the vaccine, and did so with precision.

This sequence originates from a woman under 30 in good health. Sequencing was performed on CD8+ T cells sorted from blood.

The sequenced DNA is TGTGCCAGCAGTTACGGGACTCTTCCCCTTTTT. It translates to CASSYGTLPLF. The chain links TRBV6-2 or TRBV6-3 with TRBJ2-2, with a weak D call of TRBD2 (6 bases match). CDR1 and CDR2, per the germline V gene, are MNHEY and SVGEGT. Counted from cysteine to phenylalanine, this CDR3 has 11 amino acids. Of all the DNA, just the CDR3 is kept, 33 bases in frame from base 1.